What follows are 15 T cell receptor beta chains derived from one specimen sequenced in a study of blood T cells in healthy people across ages. A second PCR, run for about 7 to 11 cycles, used a sample-barcoded 5' primer plus a J-beta primer mix. TCRdb re-called the 5' RACE reads through MiXCR, storing one row per CDR3 protein. This sample yields approximately 810,000 distinct CDR3 sequences, of which 29% are seen a single time; roughly 17% belongs to the top ten. Sequencing was carried out using blood. The receptors were gathered from a woman aged 80 or over in good health.

Details on this clonotype: This may stem from a read error, because a much larger clone lies one nucleotide away. The CDR3, as DNA: TGTGCCGGCAGTTTCCCGACTAGCGGCGACATGCGGCAGTTCTTC. Translated: CAGSFPTSGDMRQFF. The chain carries TRBV6-5 and TRBJ2-1; 9 positions match TRBD2. Germline CDR1 MNHEY, CDR2 SVGAGI. The CDR3 contains 15 residues.

A remark on this clonotype: Mismatch with germline at one junction end may stem from a read error. The chain is built from TRBV6-4 and TRBJ1-5, with TRBD1 matching 9 bases. This CDR3 contains 16 residues. Germline V gives CDR1 MRHNA, CDR2 SNTAGT. CDR3 sequence reads: CSSSELDRGSNRPQHF. As DNA, the CDR3 is TGTTCCAGCAGTGAATTGGACAGGGGTAGCAATCGGCCCCAGCATTTT.

V is TRBV19 and J is TRBJ1-1; D is possibly TRBD1 (6 bases). The CDR3 spans 15 residues. Germline V gene data show CDR1 as LNHDA and CDR2 as SQIVND (reference sequence). V shed 1 base and J shed 0 bases, with 9 bases lying between them. This CDR3 reads CASSIGRGMNTEAFF. DNA of the CDR3: TGTGCCAGTAGTATAGGAAGGGGGATGAACACTGAAGCTTTCTTT.

This sequence joins TRBV4-1 and TRBJ2-3, with 9 bases that match TRBD2. The CDR3 is 17 amino acids. The germline V gene has CDR1 MGHRA and CDR2 YSYEKL. J lost 7 bases, V lost 0 bases, and 11 bases had no gene match. The CDR3 bases are TGCGCCAGCAGCCAAGACCGCCCTGCGGGGGGGCCTCATACGCAGTATTTT. Its translation: CASSQDRPAGGPHTQYF.

This clonotype turned up a few times. Given a much more abundant clone one base away, this may be a read error. The chain combines TRBV20-1 with TRBJ2-7; D possibly corresponds to TRBD2 (5 bases). CDR1 DFQATT and CDR2 SNEGSKA come from the germline V gene (reference sequence). The CDR3 extends over 11 amino acids. The CDR3 is CRARGPYEQYF. The CDR3 DNA reads as TGCAGGGCTAGAGGGCCCTACGAGCAGTACTTC.

The sample holds many counts of this clonotype. V and J are TRBV12-3 or TRBV12-4 and TRBJ1-1; 9 bases are shared with TRBD1. This CDR3 is built from 14 residues. V lost 5 bases and J lost 4; bases outside the gene matches: 5. This CDR3 reads CASSHDRGATEAFF. CDR3 nucleotides: TGTGCCAGCAGTCACGACAGGGGGGCCACTGAAGCTTTCTTT.

CDR3 sequence: CASSGLGTGGGEQYF. Written as DNA, the CDR3 is TGTGCCAGCAGTGGTCTAGGGACAGGGGGGGGTGAGCAGTACTTC. The chain carries TRBV25-1 and TRBJ2-5; 11 nucleotides align to TRBD1. CDR3 length: 15 residues. Germline values: CDR1 MGHDK, CDR2 SYGVNS. V was clipped by 4 bases and J by 11 bases; unmatched bases: 12.

This clonotype came up a few times. The rearrangement joins TRBV21-1 to TRBJ2-1; the DNA was not compared with TRBD2, the D call given in the table. TRBV21-1 is annotated as a pseudogene. The CDR3 extends over 17 amino acids. This CDR3 reads CASSKPRSGGNYNEQFF. The DNA of the CDR3 is TGTGCCAGCAGCAAACCCCGGAGCGGGGGGAACTACAATGAGCAGTTCTTC.

The chain carries TRBV25-1 and TRBJ1-6; the D gene is possibly TRBD1 (6 bases). With 3 bases removed from V and 6 bases from J, the gap between germline ends came to 12 bases. Germline V gene lookup returns CDR1 MGHDK and CDR2 SYGVNS. This CDR3 region has 15 residues. In DNA, the CDR3 is TGTGCCAGCAGTGACTCGATACAGGGTAATTCACCCCTCCACTTT. It specifies CASSDSIQGNSPLHF. Full variable domain (remainder filled in from reference TRBV25-1 and TRBJ1-6): EADIYQTPRYLVIGTGKKITLECSQTMGHDKMYWYQQDPGMELHLIHYSYGVNSTEKGDLSSESTVSRIRTEHFPLTLESARPSHTSQYLCASSDSIQGNSPLHFGNGTRLTVT.

Ten or more counts support this clonotype. This chain connects TRBV7-2 to TRBJ2-5; 7 bases align to TRBD1. CDR1 is SGHTA, CDR2 FQGNSA, per germline. Losses at the gene ends were 4 bases for V and 9 bases for J; bases not matched to a gene: 14. The length of the CDR3 is 15 residues. The CDR3 nucleotides are TGTGCCAGCAGCTCCGGGACAGTCGACATGAGACCCCAGTACTTC. Protein: CASSSGTVDMRPQYF.

This clonotype was seen at least ten times. V is TRBV29-1 and J is TRBJ2-1; 11 nucleotides agree with TRBD1. CDR1 is SQVTM, CDR2 ANQGSEA, per germline. The junction had 5 bases not matched to a gene; V was cut back by 3 bases and J by 7 bases. The CDR3 consists of 14 residues. CDR3 in DNA: TGCAGCGTTGATGATGGGACAGGGGGAAATGAGCAGTTCTTC. This translates into CSVDDGTGGNEQFF.

This clonotype was detected a few times. The genes are TRBV6-1 and TRBJ1-5; D gene unclear. V was clipped by 9 bases and J by 5 bases, with 11 bases between them. The CDR3 sequence is 12 residues long. Germline V lookup: CDR1 MNHNS, CDR2 SASEGT. As DNA, the CDR3 is TGTGCCAGTCAGGACGGGCATCAGCCCCAGCATTTT. It codes for CASQDGHQPQHF.

This clonotype was seen repeatedly, ten times or more. The chain has TRBV9 and TRBJ2-1, with unresolved D. Trimming removed 0 bases at V and 4 bases at J, with 5 bases between. Germline values: CDR1 SGDLS, CDR2 YYNGEE. CDR3 size: 13 residues. CDR3 protein: CASSVDWYNEQFF. CDR3 bases: TGTGCCAGCAGCGTAGACTGGTACAATGAGCAGTTCTTC.

This clonotype was picked up one time. The gene calls are TRBV7-2 and TRBJ2-2, with 7 bases aligning to TRBD1. The germline CDR1 and CDR2 sequences are SGHTA and FQGNSA. The CDR3 contains 17 residues. After removal of 5 bases from V and 4 bases from J, the junction contained 13 bases not matched to a gene. CDR3 protein: CASSDALTRGRTGELFF. CDR3 DNA: TGTGCCAGCAGCGACGCGTTAACAAGGGGGCGCACCGGGGAGCTGTTTTTT.

This clonotype has a count of ten or more. The chain recombines TRBV2 with TRBJ2-7; D gene uncertain. Trimming pared 6 bases from V and 2 bases from J, leaving 14 bases between. CDR3 length equals 14 residues. The germline V gene encodes CDR1 SNHLY and CDR2 FYNNEI. CDR3 nucleotides: TGTGCCAGCAGACTCTCGACACCTACCTACGAGCAGTACTTC. Its translation: CASRLSTPTYEQYF.